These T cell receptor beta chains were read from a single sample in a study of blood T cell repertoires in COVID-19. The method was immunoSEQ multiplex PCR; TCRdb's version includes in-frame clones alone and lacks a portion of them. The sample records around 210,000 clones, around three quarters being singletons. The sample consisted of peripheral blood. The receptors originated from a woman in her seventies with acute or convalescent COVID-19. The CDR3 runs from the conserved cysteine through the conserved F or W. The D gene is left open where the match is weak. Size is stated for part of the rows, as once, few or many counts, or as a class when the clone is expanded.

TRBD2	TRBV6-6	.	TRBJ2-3	CASSILAGEGDTQYF	TGTGCCAGCAGCATACTAGCGGGAGAAGGGGATACGCAGTATTTT
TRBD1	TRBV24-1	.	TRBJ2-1	CATSDIARQGTNEQFF	TGTGCCACCAGTGATATAGCAAGACAGGGGACCAATGAGCAGTTCTTC
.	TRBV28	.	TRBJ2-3	CASSLWGRGTDTQYF	TGTGCCAGCAGTTTATGGGGGAGAGGAACAGATACGCAGTATTTT
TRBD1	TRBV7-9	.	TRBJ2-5	CASSPGQGEYETQYF	TGTGCCAGCAGCCCAGGACAGGGAGAATATGAGACCCAGTACTTC
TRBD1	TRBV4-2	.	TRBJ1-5	CASSQETGITNQPQHF	TGTGCCAGCAGCCAAGAGACAGGGATTACCAATCAGCCCCAGCATTTT
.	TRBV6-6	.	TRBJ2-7	CASSMRDLFEQYF	TGTGCCAGCAGTATGCGGGACCTTTTCGAGCAGTACTTC
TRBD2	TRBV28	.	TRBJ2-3	CASKRDSLTDTQYF	TGTGCCAGCAAGCGGGACTCTCTCACAGATACGCAGTATTTT
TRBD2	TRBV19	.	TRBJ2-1	CASSIASGSYNEQFF	TGTGCCAGTAGTATTGCTAGCGGTTCCTACAATGAGCAGTTCTTC
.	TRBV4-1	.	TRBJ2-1	CASSQDRGEQFF	TGCGCCAGCAGCCAAGATAGGGGTGAGCAGTTCTTC
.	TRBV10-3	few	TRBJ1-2	CAISDPQIGRYGYTF	TGTGCCATCAGTGATCCCCAAATAGGGAGGTATGGCTACACCTTC
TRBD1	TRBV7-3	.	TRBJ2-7	CASSGTAPSGQQYF	TGTGCCAGCAGTGGGACAGCGCCTAGTGGGCAGCAGTACTTC
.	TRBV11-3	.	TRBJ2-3	CASSPRGQSDTQYF	TGTGCCAGCAGCCCGCGGGGCCAGTCAGATACGCAGTATTTT
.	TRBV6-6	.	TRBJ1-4	CASSPGISTNEKLFF	TGTGCCAGCAGTCCCGGGATTTCAACTAATGAAAAACTGTTTTTT
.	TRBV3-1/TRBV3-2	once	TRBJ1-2	CASSFDAGGYGYTF	TGTGCCAGCAGCTTTGACGCCGGGGGGTATGGCTACACCTTC
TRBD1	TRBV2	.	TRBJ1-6	CASSGQGGDSPLHF	TGTGCCAGCAGCGGACAGGGGGGGGATTCACCCCTCCACTTT
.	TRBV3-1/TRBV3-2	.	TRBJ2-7	CASSHRLVSNYEQYF	TGTGCCAGCAGCCATAGACTAGTCTCTAACTACGAGCAGTACTTC
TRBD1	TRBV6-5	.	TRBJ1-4	CASSGTGYNEKLFF	TGTGCCAGCAGCGGGACAGGTTATAATGAAAAACTGTTTTTT
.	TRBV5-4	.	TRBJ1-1	CASSLEPMNTEAFF	TGTGCCAGCAGCTTGGAGCCGATGAACACTGAAGCTTTCTTT
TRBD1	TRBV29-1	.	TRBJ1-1	CSGYRGPMNTEAFF	TGCAGCGGATACAGGGGGCCTATGAACACTGAAGCTTTCTTT
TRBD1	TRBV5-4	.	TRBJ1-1	CASRPGTGAMNTEAFF	TGTGCCAGCAGGCCGGGGACAGGGGCCATGAACACTGAAGCTTTCTTT
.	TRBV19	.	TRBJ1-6	CASSIERNSPLHF	TGTGCCAGTAGTATAGAGCGGAATTCACCCCTCCACTTT
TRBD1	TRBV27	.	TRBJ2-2	CASSLDRGEDTGELFF	TGTGCCAGCAGCCTCGACAGGGGCGAGGACACCGGGGAGCTGTTTTTT
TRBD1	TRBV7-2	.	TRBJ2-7	CASRPGQASSYEQYF	TGTGCCAGCAGGCCGGGACAGGCAAGCTCCTACGAGCAGTACTTC
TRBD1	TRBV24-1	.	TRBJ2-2	CATSDFGGTGGLTGELFF	TGTGCCACCAGTGATTTCGGGGGGACAGGGGGCCTGACCGGGGAGCTGTTTTTT
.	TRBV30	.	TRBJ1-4	CAWKWLATNEKLFF	TGTGCCTGGAAATGGTTAGCAACTAATGAAAAACTGTTTTTT
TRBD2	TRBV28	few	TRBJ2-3	CASRPLAGGLTDTQYF	TGTGCCAGCAGACCCCTTGCGGGAGGGCTCACAGATACGCAGTATTTT
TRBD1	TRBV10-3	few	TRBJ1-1	CAVQGARIAFF	TGTGCCGTACAGGGGGCGCGAATAGCTTTCTTT
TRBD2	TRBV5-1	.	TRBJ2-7	CASSPGTSGREQYF	TGCGCCAGCAGCCCAGGGACTAGCGGGCGCGAGCAGTACTTC
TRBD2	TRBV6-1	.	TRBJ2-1	CASSDQPPSAGPNEQFF	TGTGCCAGCAGTGACCAGCCCCCCTCAGCGGGACCTAATGAGCAGTTCTTC
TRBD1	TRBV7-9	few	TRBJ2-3	CASSRRTGTTDTQYF	TGTGCCAGCAGCAGACGGACAGGGACCACAGATACGCAGTATTTT
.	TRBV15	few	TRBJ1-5	CATSVKIGQPQHF	TGTGCCACCAGCGTCAAAATCGGGCAGCCCCAGCATTTT
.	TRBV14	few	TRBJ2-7	CASSLRTGHPYEQYF	TGTGCCAGCAGCCTCCGGACGGGACACCCCTACGAGCAGTACTTC